The T cell receptor beta chain described here comes from a study of T cells after yellow fever vaccination (dated by TCRdb to the late 2010s). A note on the overall study: The SMART-Seq v4 Ultra Low Input RNA kit was used to prepare libraries from fractions with low cell numbers. To track T-cell clones before and after primary and booster YFV17D yellow fever vaccination, bulk TCR alpha and beta repertoires were sequenced longitudinally. Bulk PBMC replicates and cell subsets were isolated from blood drawn at multiple timepoints before and after both primary and secondary immunization. The cohort comprised two healthy male donors, one aged 18 to 30 and one aged 30 to 40 years. Overall study outcomes, separate from this receptor: Computational filtering was required because FACS-sorted repertoires could contain abundant contaminating clonotypes from the bulk population. After the booster, most of the clones that had expanded following primary vaccination were detected again (about 95% of CD4 and around nine tenths of CD8), which suggests that memory was broadly maintained. Compared with the primary T-cell response, the secondary T-cell response was weaker but faster, peaking on day 5 rather than day 15. A small share of clonotypes was detected in both CD4 and CD8 compartments, with the overlap likely arising from convergent recombination. Because only a couple of donors were included in the study, the extent to which the findings can be generalized is limited.

The treatment or condition label corresponds to: live attenuated yellow fever vaccine strain. A standard Ficoll-Paque protocol was used to isolate PBMCs from peripheral blood. CD4 and CD8 T-cell fractions were isolated with Dynabeads CD4 and CD8 positive selection kits. TriZol was used to extract RNA from bulk PBMCs, from CD4 and CD8 fractions, and from dextramer-positive and dextramer-negative fractions. TCR cDNA was synthesized by 5'RACE template switching, through which a universal primer site and unique molecular identifiers were introduced. cDNA synthesis was primed from both the TCR alpha and TCR beta constant segments. Libraries were amplified in two PCR steps, with sample barcodes and sequencing adapters added in the second step. Sequencing of libraries was performed on Illumina HiSeq 2500 (2x100 bp) or NovaSeq (2x150 bp). The original methods were these. Demultiplexing of reads and collapsing into UMI consensus sequences were performed with MIGEC, and V(D)J alignment was carried out with MiXCR. Using edgeR on replicate PBMC samples, clonotypes were called vaccine-responding if FDR was below 0.01 and the log2 fold change was above 5 up to day 15. CD4 or CD8 identity was assigned to each bulk clonotype according to whether the clonotype was present at higher abundance in the sequenced CD4 repertoire or the sequenced CD8 repertoire. TCRdb redid the processing of the public reads, applying fastp at Q25 and MiXCR, and retained in-frame beta chains. Rows with one shared CDR3 protein collapse into an entry with the most common genes and DNA. Here the V and J calls rest on TCRdb's processing, not on the authors' analysis. The sample table shows about 160,000 distinct CDR3 sequences, and around 7.2% are seen once. Together, the top ten hold about 2.5% of the sample.

This clonotype was counted ten times or more. The antigen this receptor binds is unknown. Base qualities are not recorded, but no much larger clone differs from it by a single base. The CDR3 sequence holds 10 residues, the cysteine and phenylalanine included. The CDR3 DNA has 30 bases and is translated from base 1. Sequences SQVTM (CDR1) and ANQGSEA (CDR2) are obtained from the germline V gene. The sequence is built from TRBV29-1 and TRBJ1-1, with the identity of the D gene unclear. The material was CD4+ T cells sorted from PBMCs, obtained less than 6 days after the first yellow fever vaccination. The sequence was collected from a man between 18 and 35 years old who received the YFV17D yellow fever vaccine. The nucleotide sequence reads as follows: TGCATGGTTACGAACACTGAAGCTTTCTTT. Its amino acids are CMVTNTEAFF. Joined to the reference TRBV29-1 and TRBJ1-1 proteins, this CDR3 gives the full variable domain: SAVISQKPSRDICQRGTSLTIQCQVDSQVTMMFWYRQQPGQSLTLIATANQGSEATYESGFVIDKFPISRPNLTFSTLTVSNMSPEDSSIYLCMVTNTEAFFGQGTRLTVV.